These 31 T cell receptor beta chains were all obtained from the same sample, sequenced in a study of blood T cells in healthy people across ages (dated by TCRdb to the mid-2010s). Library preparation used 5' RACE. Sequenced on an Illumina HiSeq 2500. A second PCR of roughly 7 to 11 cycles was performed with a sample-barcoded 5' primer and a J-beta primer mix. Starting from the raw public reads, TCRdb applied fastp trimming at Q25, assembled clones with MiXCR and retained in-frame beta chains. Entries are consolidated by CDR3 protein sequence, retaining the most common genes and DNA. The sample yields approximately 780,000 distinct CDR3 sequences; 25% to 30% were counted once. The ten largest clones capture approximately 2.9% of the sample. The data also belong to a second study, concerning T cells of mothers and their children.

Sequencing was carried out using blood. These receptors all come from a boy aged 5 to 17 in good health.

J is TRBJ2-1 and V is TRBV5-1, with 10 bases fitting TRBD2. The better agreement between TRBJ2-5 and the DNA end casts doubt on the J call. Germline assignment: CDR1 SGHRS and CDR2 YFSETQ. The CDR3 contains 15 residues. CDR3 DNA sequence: TGCGCCAGCGGGGAGAGCGGGAGGGCCTATGAGACCCAGTACTTC. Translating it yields CASGESGRAYETQYF.

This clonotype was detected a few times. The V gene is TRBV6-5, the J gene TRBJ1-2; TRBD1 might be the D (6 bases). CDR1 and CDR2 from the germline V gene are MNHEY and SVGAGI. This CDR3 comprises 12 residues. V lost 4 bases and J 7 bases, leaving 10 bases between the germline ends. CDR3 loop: CASSLTGSGYTF. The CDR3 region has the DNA TGTGCCAGCAGTTTGACAGGCTCTGGCTACACCTTC.

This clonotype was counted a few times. The CDR3 loop is CASSSLGQGYGYTF. CDR3 nucleotides: TGTGCCAGCAGTTCTCTGGGACAGGGCTATGGCTACACCTTC. The chain links TRBV11-2 to TRBJ1-2; 9 nucleotides match TRBD1. The CDR3 length is 14 residues. CDR1 and CDR2 from the germline V gene are SGHAT and FQNNGV. Trimming removed 6 bases from V and 4 bases from J; junction bases left unmatched: 6. The whole variable domain, remainder taken from reference TRBV11-2 and TRBJ1-2, is EAGVAQSPRYKIIEKRQSVAFWCNPISGHATLYWYQQILGQGPKLLIQFQNNGVVDDSQLPKDRFSAERLKGVDSTLKIQPAKLEDSAVYLCASSSLGQGYGYTFGSGTRLTVV.

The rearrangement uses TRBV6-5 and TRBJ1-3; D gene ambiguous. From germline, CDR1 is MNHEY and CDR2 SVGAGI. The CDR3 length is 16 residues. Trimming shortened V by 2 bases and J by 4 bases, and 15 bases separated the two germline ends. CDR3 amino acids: CASSYRHPDPGNTIYF. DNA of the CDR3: TGTGCCAGCAGTTACAGGCACCCGGACCCGGGAAACACCATATATTTT.

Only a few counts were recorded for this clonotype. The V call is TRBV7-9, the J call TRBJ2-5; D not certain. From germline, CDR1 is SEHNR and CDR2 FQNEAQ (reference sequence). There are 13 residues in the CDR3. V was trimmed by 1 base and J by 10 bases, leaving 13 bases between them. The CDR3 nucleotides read TGTGCCAGCAGCTTAGGTGCCAGCTCTGACCAGTACTTC. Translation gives CASSLGASSDQYF. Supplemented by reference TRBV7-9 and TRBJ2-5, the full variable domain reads DTGVSQNPRHKITKRGQNVTFRCDPISEHNRLYWYRQTLGQGPEFLTYFQNEAQLEKSRLLSDRFSAERPKGSFSTLEIQRTEQGDSAMYLCASSLGASSDQYFGPGTRLLVL.

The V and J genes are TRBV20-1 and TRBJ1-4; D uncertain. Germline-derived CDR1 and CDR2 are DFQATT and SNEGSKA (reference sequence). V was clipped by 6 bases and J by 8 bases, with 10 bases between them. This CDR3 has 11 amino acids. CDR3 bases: TGCAGTGCGCACCATAGCGAAAAACTGTTTTTT. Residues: CSAHHSEKLFF.

As DNA, the CDR3 is TGTGCCACCAGCAGAGATCAGGTCGGCTCCTACGAGCAGTACTTC. It is translated as CATSRDQVGSYEQYF. J is TRBJ2-7 and V is TRBV15; D is unresolved. The CDR3 is 15 residues long. Trimming removed 0 bases from V and 0 bases from J, with 9 bases in between. Germline V CDR1 and CDR2: LNHNV, YYDKDF (reference sequence).

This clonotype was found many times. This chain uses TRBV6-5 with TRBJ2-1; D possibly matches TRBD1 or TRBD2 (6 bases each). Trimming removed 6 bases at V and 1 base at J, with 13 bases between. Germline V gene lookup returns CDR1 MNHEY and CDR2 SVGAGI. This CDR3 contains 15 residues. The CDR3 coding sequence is TGTGCCAGCAGCCGAGGGGGGTTTTCCTACAATGAGCAGTTCTTC. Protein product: CASSRGGFSYNEQFF.

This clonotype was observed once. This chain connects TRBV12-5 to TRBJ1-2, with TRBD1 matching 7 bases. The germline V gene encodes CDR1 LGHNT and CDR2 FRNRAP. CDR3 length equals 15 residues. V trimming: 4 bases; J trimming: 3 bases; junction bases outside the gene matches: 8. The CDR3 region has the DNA TGTGCTAGTGGTTCCCCGGGACAGCCCTACTATGGCTACACCTTC. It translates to CASGSPGQPYYGYTF.

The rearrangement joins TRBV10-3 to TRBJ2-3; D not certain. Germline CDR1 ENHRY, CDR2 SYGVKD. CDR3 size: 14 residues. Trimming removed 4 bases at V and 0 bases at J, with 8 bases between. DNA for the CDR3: TGTGCCATCAGTGGAGCGTTTAGCACAGATACGCAGTATTTT. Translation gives CAISGAFSTDTQYF.

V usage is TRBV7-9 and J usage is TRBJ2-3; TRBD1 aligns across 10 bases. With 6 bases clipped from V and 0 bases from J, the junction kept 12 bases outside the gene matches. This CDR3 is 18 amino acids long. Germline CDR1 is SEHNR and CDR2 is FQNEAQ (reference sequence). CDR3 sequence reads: CASSPGTGAYSSTDTQYF. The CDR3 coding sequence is TGTGCCAGCAGTCCCGGGACAGGGGCATATTCTAGCACAGATACGCAGTATTTT.

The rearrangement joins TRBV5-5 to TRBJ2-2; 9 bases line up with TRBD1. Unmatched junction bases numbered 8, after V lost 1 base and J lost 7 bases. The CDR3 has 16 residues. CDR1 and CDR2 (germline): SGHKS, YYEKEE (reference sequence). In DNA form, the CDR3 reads TGTGCCAGCAGCTTGAACGAACAGGGGGCGGGCGGGGAGCTGTTTTTT. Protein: CASSLNEQGAGGELFF. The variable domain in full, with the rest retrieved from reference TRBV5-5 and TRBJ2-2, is DAGVTQSPTHLIKTRGQQVTLRCSPISGHKSVSWYQQVLGQGPQFIFQYYEKEERGRGNFPDRFSARQFPNYSSELNVNALLLGDSALYLCASSLNEQGAGGELFFGEGSRLTVL.

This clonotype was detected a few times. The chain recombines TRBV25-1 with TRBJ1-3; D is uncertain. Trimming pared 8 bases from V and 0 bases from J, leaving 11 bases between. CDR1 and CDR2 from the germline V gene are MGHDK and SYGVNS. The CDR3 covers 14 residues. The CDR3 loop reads CASLGRNSGNTIYF. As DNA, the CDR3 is TGTGCCAGCTTGGGGAGAAACTCTGGAAACACCATATATTTT.

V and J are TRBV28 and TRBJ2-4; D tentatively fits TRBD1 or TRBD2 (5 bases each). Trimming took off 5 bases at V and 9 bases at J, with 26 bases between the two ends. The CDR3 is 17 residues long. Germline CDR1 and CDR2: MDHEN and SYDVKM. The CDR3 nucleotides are TGTGCCAGCAGTCCTCATAGGGGACCGCAAGGGAGAAGCATTCAGTACTTC. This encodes CASSPHRGPQGRSIQYF.

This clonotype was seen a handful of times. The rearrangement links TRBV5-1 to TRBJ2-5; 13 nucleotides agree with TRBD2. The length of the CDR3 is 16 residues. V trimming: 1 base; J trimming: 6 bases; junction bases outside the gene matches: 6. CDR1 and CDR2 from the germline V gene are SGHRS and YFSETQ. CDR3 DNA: TGCGCCAGCAGCTTGACTAGCGGGGGGGCCGGAAAGACCCAGTACTTC. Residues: CASSLTSGGAGKTQYF.

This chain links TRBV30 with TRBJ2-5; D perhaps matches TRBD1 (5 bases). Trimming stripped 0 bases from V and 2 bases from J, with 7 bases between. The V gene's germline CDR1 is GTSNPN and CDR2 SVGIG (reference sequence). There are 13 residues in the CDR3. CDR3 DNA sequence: TGTGCCTGGAGTGTGGGGCGGCAAGAGACCCAGTACTTC. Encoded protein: CAWSVGRQETQYF.

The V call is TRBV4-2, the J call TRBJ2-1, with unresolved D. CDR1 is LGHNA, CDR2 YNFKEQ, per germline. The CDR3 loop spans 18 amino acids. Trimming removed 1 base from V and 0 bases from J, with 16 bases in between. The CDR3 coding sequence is TGTGCCAGCAGCCAAGGGACCTTCCAGGCGAGCTCCTACAATGAGCAGTTCTTC. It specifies CASSQGTFQASSYNEQFF.

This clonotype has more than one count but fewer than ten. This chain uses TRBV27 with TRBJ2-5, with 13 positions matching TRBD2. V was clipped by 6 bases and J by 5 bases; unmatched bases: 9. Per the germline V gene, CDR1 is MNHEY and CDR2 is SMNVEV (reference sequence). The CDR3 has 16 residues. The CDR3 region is CASSETSGGARETQYF. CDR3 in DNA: TGTGCCAGCAGCGAAACTAGCGGGGGGGCCCGGGAGACCCAGTACTTC.

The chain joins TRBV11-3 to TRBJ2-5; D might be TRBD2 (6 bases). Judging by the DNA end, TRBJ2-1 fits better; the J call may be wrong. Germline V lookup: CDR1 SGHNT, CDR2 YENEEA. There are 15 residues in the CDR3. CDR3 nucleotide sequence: TGTGCCAGCAGCTTAGATGGCCGGGGGACCTATGAGCAGTTCTTC. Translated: CASSLDGRGTYEQFF.

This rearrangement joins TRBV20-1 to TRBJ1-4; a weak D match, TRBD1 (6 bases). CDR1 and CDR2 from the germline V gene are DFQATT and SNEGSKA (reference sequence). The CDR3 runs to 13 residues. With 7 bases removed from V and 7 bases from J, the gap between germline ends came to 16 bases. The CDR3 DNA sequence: TGCAGTGTCAGCTGGGGGCTTCCTGAAAAACTGTTTTTT. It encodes CSVSWGLPEKLFF.

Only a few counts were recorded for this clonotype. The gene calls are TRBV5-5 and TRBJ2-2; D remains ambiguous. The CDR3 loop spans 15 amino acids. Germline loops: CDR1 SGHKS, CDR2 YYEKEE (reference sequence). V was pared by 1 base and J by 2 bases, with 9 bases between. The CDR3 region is CASSLRVFNTGELFF. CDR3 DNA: TGTGCCAGCAGCTTGCGGGTTTTTAACACCGGGGAGCTGTTTTTT.

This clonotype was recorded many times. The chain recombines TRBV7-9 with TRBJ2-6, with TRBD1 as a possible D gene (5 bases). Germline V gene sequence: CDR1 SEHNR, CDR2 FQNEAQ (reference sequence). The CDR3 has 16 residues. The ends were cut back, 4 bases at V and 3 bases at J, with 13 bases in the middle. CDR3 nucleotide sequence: TGTGCCAGCAGCTCATTAACAGGATATGGGGCCAACGTCCTGACTTTC. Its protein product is CASSSLTGYGANVLTF.

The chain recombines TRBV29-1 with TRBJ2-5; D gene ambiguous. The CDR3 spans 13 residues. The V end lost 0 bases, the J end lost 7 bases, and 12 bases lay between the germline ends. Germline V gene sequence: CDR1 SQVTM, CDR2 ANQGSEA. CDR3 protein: CSVEDGEVGTQYF. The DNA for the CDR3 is TGCAGCGTTGAAGATGGCGAGGTCGGGACCCAGTACTTC.

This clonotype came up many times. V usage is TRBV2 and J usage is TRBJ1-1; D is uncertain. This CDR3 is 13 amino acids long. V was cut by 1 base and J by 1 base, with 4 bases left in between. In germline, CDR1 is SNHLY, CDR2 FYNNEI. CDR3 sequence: CASSEGGNTEAFF. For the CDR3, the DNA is TGTGCCAGCAGTGAAGGGGGGAACACTGAAGCTTTCTTT. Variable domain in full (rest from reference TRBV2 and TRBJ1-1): EPEVTQTPSHQVTQMGQEVILRCVPISNHLYFYWYRQILGQKVEFLVSFYNNEISEKSEIFDDQFSVERPDGSNFTLKIRSTKLEDSAMYFCASSEGGNTEAFFGQGTRLTVV.

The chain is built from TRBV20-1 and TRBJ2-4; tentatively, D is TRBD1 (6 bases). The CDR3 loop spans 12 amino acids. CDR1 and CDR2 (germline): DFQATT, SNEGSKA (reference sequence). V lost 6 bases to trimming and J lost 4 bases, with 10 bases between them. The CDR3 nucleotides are TGCAGTGCAAGGACAGTAAAAAACATTCAGTACTTC. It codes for CSARTVKNIQYF.

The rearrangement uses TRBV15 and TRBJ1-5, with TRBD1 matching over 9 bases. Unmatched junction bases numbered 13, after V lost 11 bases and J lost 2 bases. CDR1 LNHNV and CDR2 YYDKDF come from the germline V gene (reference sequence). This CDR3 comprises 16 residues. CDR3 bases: TGTGCCCCCGTAGTGATGGGACAGGGTTGCAATCAGCCCCAGCATTTT. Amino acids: CAPVVMGQGCNQPQHF.

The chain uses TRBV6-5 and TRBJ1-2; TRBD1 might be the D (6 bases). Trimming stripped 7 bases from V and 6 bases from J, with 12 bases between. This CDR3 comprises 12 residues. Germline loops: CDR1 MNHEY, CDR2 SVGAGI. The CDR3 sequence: CASKGDLDGYTF. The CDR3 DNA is TGTGCCAGCAAGGGGGACCTTGATGGCTACACCTTC.

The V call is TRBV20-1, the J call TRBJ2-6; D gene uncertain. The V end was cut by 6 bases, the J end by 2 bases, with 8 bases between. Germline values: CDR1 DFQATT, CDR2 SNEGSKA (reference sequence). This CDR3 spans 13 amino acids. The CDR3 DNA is TGCAGTGCCAACCCCCCTGGGGCCAACGTCCTGACTTTC. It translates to CSANPPGANVLTF.

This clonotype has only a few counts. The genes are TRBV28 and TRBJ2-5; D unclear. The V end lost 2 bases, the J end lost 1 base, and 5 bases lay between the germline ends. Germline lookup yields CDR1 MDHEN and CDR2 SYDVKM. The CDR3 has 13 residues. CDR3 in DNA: TGTGCCAGCAGTTTAATACTCCAAGAGACCCAGTACTTC. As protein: CASSLILQETQYF.

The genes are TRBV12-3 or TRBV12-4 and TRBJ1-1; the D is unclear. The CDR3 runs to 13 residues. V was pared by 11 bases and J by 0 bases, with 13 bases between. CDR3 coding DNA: TGTGCCGGGAAACGAGAATTGAACACTGAAGCTTTCTTT. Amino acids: CAGKRELNTEAFF.

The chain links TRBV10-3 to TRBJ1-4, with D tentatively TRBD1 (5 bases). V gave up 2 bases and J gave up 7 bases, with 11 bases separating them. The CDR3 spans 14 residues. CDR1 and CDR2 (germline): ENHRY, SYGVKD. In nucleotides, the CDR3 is TGTGCCATCAGTGAGGAGGGGTTGGGTGAAAAACTGTTTTTT. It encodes CAISEEGLGEKLFF.